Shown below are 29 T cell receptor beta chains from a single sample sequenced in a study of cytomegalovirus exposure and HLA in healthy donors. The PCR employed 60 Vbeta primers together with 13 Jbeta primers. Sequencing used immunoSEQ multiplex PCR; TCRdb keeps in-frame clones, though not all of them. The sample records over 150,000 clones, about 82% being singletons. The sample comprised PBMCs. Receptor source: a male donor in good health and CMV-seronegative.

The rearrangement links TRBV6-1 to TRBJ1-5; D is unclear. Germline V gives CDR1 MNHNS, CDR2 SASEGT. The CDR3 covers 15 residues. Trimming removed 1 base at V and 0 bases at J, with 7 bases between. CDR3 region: CASSEGRNSNQPQHF. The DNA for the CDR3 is TGTGCCAGCAGTGAAGGGCGGAATAGCAATCAGCCCCAGCATTTT.

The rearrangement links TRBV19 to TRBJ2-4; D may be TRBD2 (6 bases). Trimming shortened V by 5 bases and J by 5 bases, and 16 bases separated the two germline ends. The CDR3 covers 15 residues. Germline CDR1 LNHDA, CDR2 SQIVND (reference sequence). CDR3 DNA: TGTGCCAGTAGTTGGGGACTGGTTAGGGAAAACATTCAGTACTTC. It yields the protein CASSWGLVRENIQYF.

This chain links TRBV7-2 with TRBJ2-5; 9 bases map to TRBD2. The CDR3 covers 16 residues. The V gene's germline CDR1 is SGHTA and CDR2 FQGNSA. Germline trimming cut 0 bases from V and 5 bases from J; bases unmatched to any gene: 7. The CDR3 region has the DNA TGTGCCAGCAGCTTAGCAGTCCTAGCGGGGCGTGAGACCCAGTACTTC. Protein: CASSLAVLAGRETQYF.

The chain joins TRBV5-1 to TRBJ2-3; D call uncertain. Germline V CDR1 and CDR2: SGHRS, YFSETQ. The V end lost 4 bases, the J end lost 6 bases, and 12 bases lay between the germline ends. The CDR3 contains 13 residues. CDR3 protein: CASSVDTPDTQYF. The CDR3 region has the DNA TGCGCCAGCAGCGTTGACACCCCTGATACGCAGTATTTT. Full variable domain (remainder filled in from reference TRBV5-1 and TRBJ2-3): KAGVTQTPRYLIKTRGQQVTLSCSPISGHRSVSWYQQTPGQGLQFLFEYFSETQRNKGNFPGRFSGRQFSNSRSEMNVSTLELGDSALYLCASSVDTPDTQYFGPGTRLTVL.

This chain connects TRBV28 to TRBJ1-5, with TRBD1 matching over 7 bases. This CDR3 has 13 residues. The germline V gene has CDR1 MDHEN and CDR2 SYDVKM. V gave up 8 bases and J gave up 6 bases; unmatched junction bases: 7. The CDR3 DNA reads TGTGCCAGCGATGACAGGGTCGGTCAGCCCCAGCATTTT. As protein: CASDDRVGQPQHF.

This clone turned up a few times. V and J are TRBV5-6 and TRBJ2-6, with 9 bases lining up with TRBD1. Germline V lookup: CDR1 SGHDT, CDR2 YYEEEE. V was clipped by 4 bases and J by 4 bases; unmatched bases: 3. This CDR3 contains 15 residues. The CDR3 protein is CASSPGTGGANVLTF. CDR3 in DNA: TGTGCCAGCAGCCCCGGGACAGGGGGGGCCAACGTCCTGACTTTC.

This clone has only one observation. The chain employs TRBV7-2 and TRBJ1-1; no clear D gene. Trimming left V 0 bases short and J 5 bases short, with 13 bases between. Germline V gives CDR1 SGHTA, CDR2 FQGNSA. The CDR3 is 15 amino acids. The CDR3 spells CASSLARASGTEAFF. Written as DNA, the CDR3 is TGTGCCAGCAGCTTAGCCCGGGCGTCGGGGACTGAAGCTTTCTTT.

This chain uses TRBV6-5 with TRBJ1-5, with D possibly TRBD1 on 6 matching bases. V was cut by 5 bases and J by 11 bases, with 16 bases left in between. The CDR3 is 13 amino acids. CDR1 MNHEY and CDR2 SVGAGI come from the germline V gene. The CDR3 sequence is CASSPGGRGTQHF. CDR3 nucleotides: TGTGCCAGCAGTCCCGGGGGGCGGGGAACCCAGCATTTT.

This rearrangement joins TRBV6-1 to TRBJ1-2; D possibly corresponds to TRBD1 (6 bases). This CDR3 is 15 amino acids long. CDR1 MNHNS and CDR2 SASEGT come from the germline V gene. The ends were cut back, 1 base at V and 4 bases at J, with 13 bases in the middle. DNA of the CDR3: TGTGCCAGCAGTGAAGGTGCCGGGACATCCTATGGCTACACCTTC. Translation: CASSEGAGTSYGYTF.

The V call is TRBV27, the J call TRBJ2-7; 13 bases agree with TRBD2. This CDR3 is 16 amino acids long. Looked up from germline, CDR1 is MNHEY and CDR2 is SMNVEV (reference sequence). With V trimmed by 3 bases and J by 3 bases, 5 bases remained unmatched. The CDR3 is CASSFGLAGAGYEQYF. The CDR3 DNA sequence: TGTGCCAGCAGTTTTGGACTAGCGGGAGCTGGCTACGAGCAGTACTTC.

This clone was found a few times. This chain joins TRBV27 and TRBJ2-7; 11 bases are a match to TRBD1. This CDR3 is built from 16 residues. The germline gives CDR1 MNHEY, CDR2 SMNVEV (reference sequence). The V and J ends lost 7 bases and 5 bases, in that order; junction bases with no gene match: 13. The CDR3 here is CASKTKGQGVVNEQYF. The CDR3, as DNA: TGTGCCAGCAAAACCAAGGGACAGGGGGTTGTCAACGAGCAGTACTTC.

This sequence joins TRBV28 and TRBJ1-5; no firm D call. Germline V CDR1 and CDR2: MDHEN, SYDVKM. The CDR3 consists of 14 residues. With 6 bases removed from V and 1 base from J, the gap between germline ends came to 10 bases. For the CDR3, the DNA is TGTGCCAGCAGACTCGAGTACAGCAATCAGCCCCAGCATTTT. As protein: CASRLEYSNQPQHF. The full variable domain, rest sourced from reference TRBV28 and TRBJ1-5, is DVKVTQSSRYLVKRTGEKVFLECVQDMDHENMFWYRQDPGLGLRLIYFSYDVKMKEKGDIPEGYSVSREKKERFSLILESASTNQTSMYLCASRLEYSNQPQHFGDGTRLSIL.

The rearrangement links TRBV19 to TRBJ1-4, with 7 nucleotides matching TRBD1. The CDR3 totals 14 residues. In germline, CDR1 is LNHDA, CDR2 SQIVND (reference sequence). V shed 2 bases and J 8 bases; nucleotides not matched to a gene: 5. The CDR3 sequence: CASSISGGREKLFF. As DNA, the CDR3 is TGTGCCAGTAGTATATCAGGGGGACGGGAAAAACTGTTTTTT.

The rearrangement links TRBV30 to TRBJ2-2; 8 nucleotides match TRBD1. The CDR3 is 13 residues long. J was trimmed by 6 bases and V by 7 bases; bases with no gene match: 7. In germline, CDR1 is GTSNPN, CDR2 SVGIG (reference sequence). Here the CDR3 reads CALDRVNSGELFF. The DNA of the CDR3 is TGTGCCTTGGACAGGGTCAATTCCGGGGAGCTGTTTTTT.

CDR3: CASSDPTPGHYQTQYF. The CDR3 nucleotides are TGTGCCAGCAGTGATCCCACTCCGGGACACTACCAGACCCAGTACTTC. This chain links TRBV25-1 with TRBJ2-5, with D perhaps TRBD1 (6 bases). Germline V lookup: CDR1 MGHDK, CDR2 SYGVNS. V was clipped by 3 bases and J by 6 bases, with 20 bases between them. The CDR3 loop spans 16 amino acids. Drawing the rest from reference TRBV25-1 and TRBJ2-5, the complete variable domain is EADIYQTPRYLVIGTGKKITLECSQTMGHDKMYWYQQDPGMELHLIHYSYGVNSTEKGDLSSESTVSRIRTEHFPLTLESARPSHTSQYLCASSDPTPGHYQTQYFGPGTRLLVL.

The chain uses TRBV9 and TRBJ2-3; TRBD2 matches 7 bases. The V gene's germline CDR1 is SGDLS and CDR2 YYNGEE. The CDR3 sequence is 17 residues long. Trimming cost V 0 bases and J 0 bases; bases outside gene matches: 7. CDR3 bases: TGTGCCAGCAGCGTAGGCGGGAGACGGGGAAGCACAGATACGCAGTATTTT. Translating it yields CASSVGGRRGSTDTQYF.

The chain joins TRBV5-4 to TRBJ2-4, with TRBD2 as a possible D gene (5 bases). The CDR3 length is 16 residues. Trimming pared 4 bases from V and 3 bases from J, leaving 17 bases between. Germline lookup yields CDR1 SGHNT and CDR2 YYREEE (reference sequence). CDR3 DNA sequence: TGTGCCAGCAGCGATGCAGGCTTTCGGGGCAAAAACATTCAGTACTTC. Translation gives CASSDAGFRGKNIQYF.

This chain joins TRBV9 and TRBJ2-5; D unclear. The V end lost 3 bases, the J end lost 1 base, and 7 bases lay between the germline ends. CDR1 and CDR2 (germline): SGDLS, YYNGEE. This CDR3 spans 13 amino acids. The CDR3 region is CASSDASQETQYF. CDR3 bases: TGTGCCAGCAGCGACGCGTCCCAAGAGACCCAGTACTTC.

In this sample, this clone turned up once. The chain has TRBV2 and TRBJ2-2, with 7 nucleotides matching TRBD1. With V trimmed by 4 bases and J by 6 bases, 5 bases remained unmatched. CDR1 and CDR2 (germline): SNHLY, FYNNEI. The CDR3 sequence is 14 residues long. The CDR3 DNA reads TGTGCCAGCAGTGGTACAGGGGTACCCGGGGAGCTGTTTTTT. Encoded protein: CASSGTGVPGELFF.

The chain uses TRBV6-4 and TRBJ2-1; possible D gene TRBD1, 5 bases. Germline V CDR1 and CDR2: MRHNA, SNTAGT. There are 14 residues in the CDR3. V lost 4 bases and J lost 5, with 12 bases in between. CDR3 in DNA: TGTGCCAGCAGTGCCCGGACACAGGACAATGAGCAGTTCTTC. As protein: CASSARTQDNEQFF.

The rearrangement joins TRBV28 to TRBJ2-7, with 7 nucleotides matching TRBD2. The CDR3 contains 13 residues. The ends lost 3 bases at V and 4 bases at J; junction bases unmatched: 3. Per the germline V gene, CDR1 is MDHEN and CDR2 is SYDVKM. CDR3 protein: CASSFTSVYEQYF. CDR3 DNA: TGTGCCAGCAGTTTCACTAGCGTGTACGAGCAGTACTTC.

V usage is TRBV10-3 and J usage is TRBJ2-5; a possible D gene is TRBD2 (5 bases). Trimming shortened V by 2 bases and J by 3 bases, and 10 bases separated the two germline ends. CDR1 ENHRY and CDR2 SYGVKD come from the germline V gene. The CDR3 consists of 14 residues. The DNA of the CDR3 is TGTGCCATCAGTGAGACAGCGGCAGAAGAGACCCAGTACTTC. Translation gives CAISETAAEETQYF.

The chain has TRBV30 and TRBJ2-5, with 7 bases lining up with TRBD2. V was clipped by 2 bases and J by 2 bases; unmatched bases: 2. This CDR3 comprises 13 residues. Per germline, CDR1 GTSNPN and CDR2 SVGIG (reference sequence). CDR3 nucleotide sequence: TGTGCCTGGAGTCCGGGACTACAAGAGACCCAGTACTTC. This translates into CAWSPGLQETQYF.

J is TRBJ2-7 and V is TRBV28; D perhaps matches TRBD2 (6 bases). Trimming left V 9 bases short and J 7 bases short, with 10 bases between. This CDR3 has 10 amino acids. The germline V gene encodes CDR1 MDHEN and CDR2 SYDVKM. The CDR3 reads CASSGREQYF. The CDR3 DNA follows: TGTGCCAGTAGTGGGAGGGAGCAGTACTTC.

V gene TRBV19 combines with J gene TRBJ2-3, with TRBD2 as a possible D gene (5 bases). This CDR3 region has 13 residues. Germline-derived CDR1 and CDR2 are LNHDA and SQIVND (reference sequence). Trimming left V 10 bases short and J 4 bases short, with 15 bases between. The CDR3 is CATSRGQSDTQYF. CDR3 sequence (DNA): TGTGCCACTTCCCGAGGGCAGTCAGATACGCAGTATTTT.

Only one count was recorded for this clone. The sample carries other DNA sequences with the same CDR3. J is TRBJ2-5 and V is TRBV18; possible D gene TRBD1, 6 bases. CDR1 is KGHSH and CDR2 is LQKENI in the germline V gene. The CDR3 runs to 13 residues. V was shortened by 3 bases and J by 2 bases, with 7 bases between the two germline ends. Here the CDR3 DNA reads TGTGCCAGCTCACCCGGACAGCAAGAGACCCAGTACTTC. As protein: CASSPGQQETQYF.

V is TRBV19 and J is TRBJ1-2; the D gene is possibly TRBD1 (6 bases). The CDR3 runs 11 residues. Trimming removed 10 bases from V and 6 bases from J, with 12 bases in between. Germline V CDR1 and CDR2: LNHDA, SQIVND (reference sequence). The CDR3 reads CATLQGHGYTF. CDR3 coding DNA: TGTGCCACCTTACAGGGACATGGCTACACCTTC.

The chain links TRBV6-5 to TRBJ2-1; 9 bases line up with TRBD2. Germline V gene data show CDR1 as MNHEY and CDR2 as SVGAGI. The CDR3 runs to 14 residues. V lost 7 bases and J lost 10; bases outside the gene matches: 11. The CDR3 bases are TGTGCCAGCATTAAAGCGGGGGGATCGGGAGAGCAGTTCTTC. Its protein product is CASIKAGGSGEQFF.

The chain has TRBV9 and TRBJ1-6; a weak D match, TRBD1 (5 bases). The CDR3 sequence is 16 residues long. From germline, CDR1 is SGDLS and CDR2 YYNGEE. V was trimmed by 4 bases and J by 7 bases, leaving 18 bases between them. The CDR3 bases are TGTGCCAGCAGCCACACGGGGGAGGGCACGAATTCACCCCTCCACTTT. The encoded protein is CASSHTGEGTNSPLHF.